This entry features one T cell receptor beta chain sequence. This sequence is one base from a far larger clone and is likely a read error. This entry belongs to a study of shared clonotypes between healthy human individuals. Source study methods: Because ImmunoSEQ provided only junction sequences with no quality scores, the filtering differed. Measured with immunoSEQ multiplex PCR; TCRdb has only the in-frame clones, and not every one. V and J calls and clone size come straight from that table; D and trimming were deduced from the DNA. Here the sample spans 450,000 to 500,000 clones, approximately 84% being singletons. The CDR3 is 12 amino acids. CDR1 is MDHEN and CDR2 is SYDVKM in the germline V gene.

Material: PBMCs. This clonotype was sampled from a woman aged 40 to 50 in good health. Some clones in this sample may be carry-over from other donors' samples. The J gene is TRBJ1-5, the V gene TRBV28; no clear D. DNA of the CDR3: TGTGCCAGCAGTCCGGGGAATCAGACCCAGCATTTT. This gives the protein CASSPGNQTQHF.